A single sample gave rise to the 18 T cell receptor beta chains below, sequenced in a study of T cell repertoires in cytomegalovirus infection. TCRdb analysed the reads with MiXCR anew, one entry per CDR3 protein. The sample yields roughly 640,000 distinct CDR3 sequences, 24% seen once. The source material was CD8+ T cells from PBMCs. Receptors were obtained from a human donor in good health (CMV status not recorded). Some clones in this sample may be carry-over from other donors' samples.

This clonotype came up a few times. The chain employs TRBV5-6 and TRBJ1-2; D is ambiguous. CDR3 length equals 12 residues. From germline, CDR1 is SGHDT and CDR2 YYEEEE. V lost 3 bases, J lost 6 bases, and 9 bases lay in between. The CDR3 loop is CASSSGLNGYTF. CDR3 coding DNA: TGTGCCAGCAGCTCCGGACTCAATGGCTACACCTTC.

This clonotype was detected only a few times. The rearrangement uses TRBV7-9 and TRBJ2-5; the D gene is possibly TRBD1 (6 bases). Looked up from germline, CDR1 is SEHNR and CDR2 is FQNEAQ (reference sequence). V lost 4 bases and J lost 5, with 26 bases in between. This CDR3 comprises 18 residues. This CDR3 reads CASSSGTGTLGAAETQYF. In DNA form, the CDR3 reads TGTGCCAGCAGCTCAGGGACCGGGACACTCGGCGCAGCGGAGACCCAGTACTTC.

The rearrangement links TRBV19 to TRBJ2-1; the match to TRBD2 covers 10 bases. The CDR3 contains 15 residues. Germline V CDR1 and CDR2: LNHDA, SQIVND (reference sequence). The trim removed 6 bases at V and 7 bases at J, leaving 9 bases unmatched. The CDR3 is CASSQLAGLKNEQFF. The CDR3 DNA reads TGTGCCAGTAGCCAACTAGCGGGGCTTAAGAATGAGCAGTTCTTC. Filled out from reference TRBV19 and TRBJ2-1, the complete variable domain reads DGGITQSPKYLFRKEGQNVTLSCEQNLNHDAMYWYRQDPGQGLRLIYYSQIVNDFQKGDIAEGYSVSREKKESFPLTVTSAQKNPTAFYLCASSQLAGLKNEQFFGPGTRLTVL.

This clonotype was seen a handful of times. CDR3: CASSSNGGDRGFYNEQFF. DNA of the CDR3: TGTGCCAGCAGTTCCAATGGTGGGGACAGGGGGTTTTACAATGAGCAGTTCTTC. This chain connects TRBV12-3 or TRBV12-4 to TRBJ2-1, with 11 bases aligning to TRBD1. This CDR3 region has 18 residues. The ends lost 4 bases at V and 4 bases at J; junction bases unmatched: 12.

In its sample, this clonotype was seen many times. V is TRBV7-2 and J is TRBJ2-7; D tentatively fits TRBD1 or TRBD2 (5 bases each). In germline, CDR1 is SGHTA, CDR2 FQGNSA. V gave up 4 bases and J gave up 2 bases, with 15 bases separating them. This CDR3 has 15 residues. The CDR3 DNA sequence: TGTGCCAGCAGCTCGGGACCAACAAACCCCTACGAGCAGTACGTC. Translating it yields CASSSGPTNPYEQYV.

The sample holds many counts of this clonotype. The V call is TRBV7-9, the J call TRBJ1-2; D remains ambiguous. The V gene lost 4 bases and the J gene lost 7 bases, with 13 bases spanning the gap. Per germline, CDR1 SEHNR and CDR2 FQNEAQ (reference sequence). CDR3 length: 13 amino acids. CDR3 nucleotides: TGTGCCAGCAGCTCTCGGATATCCCTTGGCTACACCTTC. Translating gives CASSSRISLGYTF. Based on the CDR3 plus reference TRBV7-9 and TRBJ1-2, the full variable domain is DTGVSQNPRHKITKRGQNVTFRCDPISEHNRLYWYRQTLGQGPEFLTYFQNEAQLEKSRLLSDRFSAERPKGSFSTLEIQRTEQGDSAMYLCASSSRISLGYTFGSGTRLTVV.

The V call is TRBV29-1, the J call TRBJ2-2; 8 bases align to TRBD1. The CDR3 has 15 amino acids. Germline values: CDR1 SQVTM, CDR2 ANQGSEA. J lost 4 bases, V lost 2 bases, and 6 bases had no gene match. The DNA of the CDR3 is TGCAGCGTTGAACTCTCCAGGGGGCGCACCGGGGAGCTGTTTTTT. It encodes CSVELSRGRTGELFF.

This clonotype has at least ten counts. V is TRBV7-6 and J is TRBJ1-4, with 9 bases aligning to TRBD1. The trim removed 1 base at V and 8 bases at J, leaving 5 bases unmatched. The CDR3 extends over 15 amino acids. CDR1 SGHVS and CDR2 FNYEAQ come from the germline V gene. The CDR3 is CASSLEQGAREKLFF. The CDR3 DNA sequence: TGTGCCAGCAGCTTAGAACAGGGGGCAAGGGAAAAACTGTTTTTT.

The chain has TRBV19 and TRBJ2-3; possibly TRBD2 for D (6 bases). The length of the CDR3 is 14 residues. Per germline, CDR1 LNHDA and CDR2 SQIVND (reference sequence). V lost 7 bases, J lost 4 bases, and 15 bases lay in between. DNA of the CDR3: TGTGCCAGTACCCCCCTATCGGGGGCAGATACGCAGTATTTT. This gives the protein CASTPLSGADTQYF.

This clonotype was counted at least ten times. The chain links TRBV7-6 to TRBJ2-7; D is ambiguous. Per the germline V gene, CDR1 is SGHVS and CDR2 is FNYEAQ. V gave up 5 bases and J gave up 0 bases, with 14 bases separating them. This CDR3 spans 15 amino acids. CDR3 nucleotides: TGTGCCAGCAGCCAAGGATCGGCGGACTCCTACGAGCAGTACTTC. It yields the protein CASSQGSADSYEQYF.

This chain joins TRBV29-1 and TRBJ1-2; 12 bases are shared with TRBD1. Trimming took 6 bases from V and 4 from J; bases not matched to a gene: 6. The CDR3 is 14 residues long. In germline, CDR1 is SQVTM, CDR2 ANQGSEA. The chain's CDR3 is CSVTGTGGTYGYTF. CDR3 bases: TGCAGCGTGACCGGGACAGGGGGCACCTATGGCTACACCTTC.

This clonotype was counted only a few times. The chain uses TRBV6-2 or TRBV6-3 and TRBJ1-1; 7 positions match TRBD1. Unmatched junction bases numbered 8, after V lost 6 bases and J lost 7 bases. This CDR3 contains 13 residues. Germline loops: CDR1 MNHEY, CDR2 SVGEGT. In DNA, the CDR3 is TGTGCCAGCAGCCACGCAGGGGGACTTGAAGCTTTCTTT. Its protein is CASSHAGGLEAFF.

The V gene is TRBV20-1, the J gene TRBJ2-3; the match to TRBD2 covers 7 bases. Germline assignment: CDR1 DFQATT and CDR2 SNEGSKA (reference sequence). The CDR3 covers 14 residues. V trimming: 5 bases; J trimming: 5 bases; junction bases outside the gene matches: 10. CDR3 sequence (DNA): TGCAGTGCTGGAGGAACTAGCGCAATAGATACGCAGTATTTT. It yields the protein CSAGGTSAIDTQYF.

This clonotype was counted between two and nine times. The genes are TRBV20-1 and TRBJ2-7; D remains ambiguous. Between the trimmed V and J ends, which lost 0 bases and 3 bases, there was a span of 6 bases. Germline loops: CDR1 DFQATT, CDR2 SNEGSKA (reference sequence). The CDR3 extends over 12 amino acids. In DNA form, the CDR3 reads TGCAGTGCTAGAGAGACGGGCTACGAGCAGTACTTC. Translating it yields CSARETGYEQYF.

This clonotype was observed many times. The chain is built from TRBV12-3 or TRBV12-4 and TRBJ2-3; TRBD2 matches at 8 bases. This CDR3 comprises 11 residues. Unmatched junction bases numbered 6, after V lost 8 bases and J lost 11 bases. For the CDR3, the DNA is TGTGCCAGCGGAACTAGCGGAGAGCAGTATTTT. It specifies CASGTSGEQYF.

J is TRBJ2-3 and V is TRBV4-2; 7 positions agree with TRBD2. Per germline, CDR1 LGHNA and CDR2 YNFKEQ. The trim removed 0 bases at V and 6 bases at J, leaving 6 bases unmatched. The CDR3 totals 15 residues. The CDR3 DNA reads as TGTGCCAGCAGCCAAGAAGCGGGGTTGCCTGATACGCAGTATTTT. This translates into CASSQEAGLPDTQYF.

This clonotype was counted only a few times. The chain couples TRBV7-3 to TRBJ2-7; 8 bases are a match to TRBD2. There are 13 residues in the CDR3. J lost 2 bases, V lost 5 bases, and 2 bases had no gene match. Germline V gene lookup returns CDR1 SGHTA and CDR2 FQGTGA. The CDR3 DNA follows: TGTGCCAGCAGCGGACTAGCCACCTACGAGCAGTACTTC. Its translation: CASSGLATYEQYF.

This clonotype was observed at least ten times. The rearrangement links TRBV7-9 to TRBJ2-1; D perhaps matches TRBD2 (5 bases). V was pared by 0 bases and J by 10 bases, with 16 bases between. The CDR3 loop spans 15 amino acids. CDR1 SEHNR and CDR2 FQNEAQ come from the germline V gene (reference sequence). The CDR3 loop reads CASSLAVGLLGEQFF. In nucleotides, the CDR3 is TGTGCCAGCAGCTTAGCCGTAGGACTCCTCGGGGAGCAGTTCTTC. Based on the CDR3 plus reference TRBV7-9 and TRBJ2-1, the full variable domain is DTGVSQNPRHKITKRGQNVTFRCDPISEHNRLYWYRQTLGQGPEFLTYFQNEAQLEKSRLLSDRFSAERPKGSFSTLEIQRTEQGDSAMYLCASSLAVGLLGEQFFGPGTRLTVL.